This is a list of T cell receptor beta chains from one sample in a study of siplizumab effects on memory and regulatory T cells. TCRdb's copy holds only in-frame clones and misses some; the assay was immunoSEQ multiplex PCR. The top ten clones hold approximately 0.66% of a sample with 100,000 or so clones, roughly 94% of them seen once. The sample comprised Tregs sorted from blood. The receptors originated from a human donor in good health. The CDR3 runs from the conserved cysteine through the conserved F or W. A D gene is named only where the DNA matches it firmly. The listing skips clone size in some rows; elsewhere it reads once, few, many or a size class.

length: 14; V: TRBV18; J: TRBJ1-1; size: .; D: TRBD1; CDR3: CASSSGQGGTEAFF; DNA: TGTGCCAGCTCATCGGGACAGGGAGGGACTGAAGCTTTCTTT
length: 15; V: TRBV19; J: TRBJ2-2; size: .; D: .; CDR3: CASSIRTPQYGELFF; DNA: TGTGCCAGTAGTATTAGGACGCCACAGTACGGGGAGCTGTTTTTT
length: 15; V: TRBV15; J: TRBJ2-3; size: .; D: TRBD2; CDR3: CATSATSLLLNTQYF; DNA: TGTGCCACCAGCGCGACTAGCCTTCTTTTAAATACGCAGTATTTT
length: 21; V: TRBV19; J: TRBJ2-2; size: once; D: TRBD1; CDR3: CASSNSYRDRLLWGNTGELFF; DNA: TGTGCCAGTAGTAACTCTTACCGGGACAGACTTTTGTGGGGCAACACCGGGGAGCTGTTTTTT
length: 14; V: TRBV9; J: TRBJ1-4; size: .; D: .; CDR3: CASSVGPGKEKLFF; DNA: TGTGCCAGCAGCGTAGGCCCCGGGAAGGAAAAACTGTTTTTT
length: 15; V: TRBV19; J: TRBJ2-3; size: .; D: .; CDR3: CASSMFRDAKDTQYF; DNA: TGTGCCAGTAGTATGTTTCGGGACGCAAAGGATACGCAGTATTTT
length: 16; V: TRBV27; J: TRBJ1-6; size: .; D: .; CDR3: CASSSRQSLYNSPLHF; DNA: TGTGCCAGCAGTTCCCGGCAGTCATTGTATAATTCACCCCTCCACTTT
length: 16; V: TRBV7-8; J: TRBJ2-7; size: .; D: TRBD2; CDR3: CASSVSLAGVSYEQYF; DNA: TGTGCCAGCAGCGTAAGCCTAGCGGGAGTATCCTACGAGCAGTACTTC
length: 12; V: TRBV29-1; J: TRBJ2-7; size: .; D: .; CDR3: CSAATPSYEQYF; DNA: TGCAGCGCGGCCACTCCTTCCTACGAGCAGTACTTC
length: 14; V: TRBV5-1; J: TRBJ1-1; size: .; D: .; CDR3: CASSLASENTEAFF; DNA: TGCGCCAGCAGCTTGGCTTCGGAGAACACTGAAGCTTTCTTT
length: 13; V: TRBV7-2; J: TRBJ2-1; size: .; D: .; CDR3: CASSLGPNNEQFF; DNA: TGTGCCAGCAGCTTGGGCCCGAACAATGAGCAGTTCTTC
length: 16; V: TRBV5-4; J: TRBJ2-1; size: once; D: TRBD1; CDR3: CASSPLRGTGLGEQFF; DNA: TGTGCCAGCAGCCCCCTTCGGGGGACAGGGCTAGGTGAGCAGTTCTTC
length: 15; V: TRBV19; J: TRBJ2-3; size: once; D: TRBD2; CDR3: CASSSGTSRADTQYF; DNA: TGTGCCAGTAGTAGCGGGACTAGCAGAGCAGATACGCAGTATTTT
length: 13; V: TRBV5-1; J: TRBJ2-1; size: .; D: .; CDR3: CASSLDSYNEQFF; DNA: TGCGCCAGCAGCTTGGACTCCTACAATGAGCAGTTCTTC
length: 16; V: TRBV7-6; J: TRBJ2-1; size: .; D: .; CDR3: CASSLSSGSSYNEQFF; DNA: TGTGCCAGCAGCTTAAGCAGCGGCAGCTCCTACAATGAGCAGTTCTTC
length: 20; V: TRBV15; J: TRBJ2-4; size: .; D: TRBD2; CDR3: CATSRDDWASGSMAKNIQYF; DNA: TGTGCCACCAGCAGAGATGATTGGGCTAGCGGGAGTATGGCCAAAAACATTCAGTACTTC
length: 15; V: TRBV19; J: TRBJ1-1; size: .; D: .; CDR3: CASRGKGTMNTEAFF; DNA: TGTGCCAGTAGGGGGAAGGGAACAATGAACACTGAAGCTTTCTTT
length: 14; V: TRBV19; J: TRBJ2-7; size: .; D: .; CDR3: CASSPGRSTYEQYF; DNA: TGTGCCAGTAGTCCCGGACGGAGCACCTACGAGCAGTACTTC
length: 13; V: TRBV6-6; J: TRBJ2-7; size: .; D: TRBD1; CDR3: CASSRTGPYEQYF; DNA: TGTGCCAGCAGCCGGACAGGACCCTACGAGCAGTACTTC
length: 13; V: TRBV4-2; J: TRBJ2-1; size: .; D: .; CDR3: CASSQVQLAEQFF; DNA: TGTGCCAGCAGCCAAGTTCAGCTGGCTGAGCAGTTCTTC